This is a list of T cell receptor beta chains from one sample in a study of radiotherapy plus CTLA-4 blockade in lung cancer. Generated by immunoSEQ multiplex PCR, the TCRdb table keeps only in-frame clones and is missing some. The sample carries about 49,000 clones, 85% recorded once. The sequenced sample was peripheral blood, obtained from a patient treated with radiotherapy plus ipilimumab. These receptors came from a human donor with non-small cell lung cancer whose response to radiotherapy plus ipilimumab could not be evaluated. Each CDR3 is given with its conserved first and last residue. A D gene is named only where the DNA matches it firmly. Rows may omit the clone size; those that give it use once, few, many or a size class.

V	J	size	D	DNA	CDR3
TRBV4-2	TRBJ1-5	.	.	TGTGCCAGCAGCCATCTACCGCTCGGTCAGCCCCAGCATTTT	CASSHLPLGQPQHF
TRBV7-9	TRBJ2-1	few	TRBD1	TGTGCCAGCAGCTTAGGACAGGGGGCCTATGAGCAGTTCTTC	CASSLGQGAYEQFF
TRBV18	TRBJ2-7	.	TRBD1	TGTGCCAGCTCACAAGACAGGGGTGGATCCTACGAGCAGTACTTC	CASSQDRGGSYEQYF
TRBV6-5	TRBJ2-7	once	.	TGTGCCAGCAGACAGGCTGGTCTAACTTCCTACGAGCAGTACTTC	CASRQAGLTSYEQYF
TRBV19	TRBJ2-4	.	TRBD1	TGTGCCAGTAAGCCGGGACAGGGGAGGCACATTCAGTACTTC	CASKPGQGRHIQYF
TRBV28	TRBJ2-1	.	TRBD2	TGTGCCACCGGACTAGCGGCCACCTACAATGAGCAGTTCTTC	CATGLAATYNEQFF
TRBV7-3	TRBJ2-1	.	.	TGTGCCAGCAGCTTTACAAATTCAGGATCTTACAATGAGCAGTTCTTC	CASSFTNSGSYNEQFF
TRBV29-1	TRBJ2-2	.	.	TGCAGCGTTATTGGAGCCAGCACGAACACCGGGGAGCTGTTTTTT	CSVIGASTNTGELFF
TRBV18	TRBJ2-1	.	TRBD2	TGTGCCAGCTCACGGACTAGCGGGAATGAGCAGTTCTTC	CASSRTSGNEQFF
TRBV14	TRBJ2-5	once	.	TGTGCCAGCAGCCAAGGGGGCCGTTCTGAGGCCCAGTACTTC	CASSQGGRSEAQYF
TRBV5-8	TRBJ2-1	.	TRBD2	TGTGCCAGCAGCCCCGGTGGAGGCGGGAGAGGTGAGCAGTTCTTC	CASSPGGGGRGEQFF
TRBV6-5	TRBJ2-7	.	.	TGTGCCAGCAGTCCACTCCACGACACGTCCTACGAGCAGTACTTC	CASSPLHDTSYEQYF
TRBV19	TRBJ1-4	.	.	TGTGCCAGTAGTATAGGCGGATCAACTAATGAAAAACTGTTTTTT	CASSIGGSTNEKLFF
TRBV28	TRBJ2-7	.	TRBD2	TGTGCCAGCAGCCTAACCACCCGTAGGACTAGCGGCTACGAGCAGTACTTC	CASSLTTRRTSGYEQYF
TRBV28	TRBJ2-7	.	.	TGTGCCAGCAGTTCAGGACTCACGGACGAGCAGTACTTC	CASSSGLTDEQYF
TRBV5-1	TRBJ2-7	.	TRBD1	TGCGCCAGCAGCTTCGGGACAGGGTTCTACGAGCAGTACTTC	CASSFGTGFYEQYF
TRBV5-4	TRBJ1-2	.	.	TGTGCCAGCAGCGCACCCGGACAGACCTCTAACTATGGCTACACCTTC	CASSAPGQTSNYGYTF
TRBV25-1	TRBJ1-2	.	TRBD1	TGTGCCAGCAGTGGAAGACAACAGGGGGGTGGCTACACCTTC	CASSGRQQGGGYTF
TRBV20-1	TRBJ1-1	few	.	TGCAGTGCTATGTCGTGGCCCGAAGCTTTCTTT	CSAMSWPEAFF
TRBV6-1	TRBJ2-3	.	TRBD2	TGTGCCAGCAGTGTGGGACTAGCGGGAGGCACAGATACGCAGTATTTT	CASSVGLAGGTDTQYF
TRBV25-1	TRBJ1-4	.	TRBD1	TGTGCCAGCAGTGCGGGACAGGGCCGGACTGAAAAACTGTTTTTT	CASSAGQGRTEKLFF
TRBV29-1	TRBJ2-2	.	TRBD2	TGCAGCGCGACCGGGACTAGCCCCACCGGGGAGCTGTTTTTT	CSATGTSPTGELFF
TRBV19	TRBJ1-2	.	.	TGTGCCAGTAGTCCCGCAGGTTACTATGGCTACACCTTC	CASSPAGYYGYTF
TRBV6-1	TRBJ2-5	.	.	TGTGCCAGCAGTGAACTAGAGGGCCAGGAGACCCAGTACTTC	CASSELEGQETQYF
TRBV7-2	TRBJ2-1	.	TRBD1	TGTGCCAGCAGCTTAGCGGCAGGGGGCGCGTACAATGAGCAGTTCTTC	CASSLAAGGAYNEQFF
TRBV2	TRBJ1-1	once	.	TGTGCCAGCAGCGGGAGAGCTTTGAACACTGAAGCTTTCTTT	CASSGRALNTEAFF
TRBV4-3	TRBJ2-7	few	TRBD2	TGCGCCAGCAGCCAGCGAGGACTAGCGGGGCCTTCCTACGAGCAGTACTTC	CASSQRGLAGPSYEQYF
TRBV7-9	TRBJ1-5	.	.	TGTGCCAGCAGCCCCGAACAGAATCAGCCCCAGCATTTT	CASSPEQNQPQHF
TRBV23-1	TRBJ1-3	.	.	TGCGCCAGCAGTCAATCAACCCAGGGGCCTTCTGGAAACACCATATATTTT	CASSQSTQGPSGNTIYF
TRBV27	TRBJ1-5	.	.	TGTGCCAGCAGCATCGGAGGGGTGGGGCAGCCCCAGCATTTT	CASSIGGVGQPQHF
TRBV6-5	TRBJ2-3	.	.	TGTGCCAGCAGCCGACAGATAACTAGCACAGATACGCAGTATTTT	CASSRQITSTDTQYF
TRBV15	TRBJ2-1	.	.	TGTGCCACCAGCAGCGTCCGGCAGGCCCCCTACAATGAGCAGTTCTTC	CATSSVRQAPYNEQFF
TRBV28	TRBJ1-4	.	.	TGTGCCAGCGGCCTCGGACAGTCAACTAATGAAAAACTGTTTTTT	CASGLGQSTNEKLFF
TRBV28	TRBJ1-5	once	.	TGTGCCAGCACAGATAATCAGCCCCAGCATTTT	CASTDNQPQHF
TRBV11-2	TRBJ1-1	.	TRBD1	TGTGCCAGCAGCTTAGGCGAGGGGGCATGGAACACTGAAGCTTTCTTT	CASSLGEGAWNTEAFF
TRBV9	TRBJ1-1	once	.	TGTGCCAGCAGCGTAAGGGCGTTAGGGGTCTCTGAAGCTTTCTTT	CASSVRALGVSEAFF
TRBV28	TRBJ1-4	.	TRBD1	TGTGCCAGCGGAATCCCGGGACAGTACATAGGAACTAATGAAAAACTGTTTTTT	CASGIPGQYIGTNEKLFF
TRBV6-1	TRBJ1-5	.	TRBD1	TGTGCCAGCAGTGGCACGGGACAGATCAATCAGCCCCAGCATTTT	CASSGTGQINQPQHF
TRBV19	TRBJ2-7	.	TRBD1	TGTGCCAGTAGTCTAAGGACAGGGGGAGCCTACGAGCAGTACTTC	CASSLRTGGAYEQYF
TRBV7-3	TRBJ2-2	.	.	TGTGCCAGCAGCTTAAGTCTCGCCGGGGAGCTGTTTTTT	CASSLSLAGELFF
TRBV2	TRBJ2-6	.	.	TGTGCCAGCAGTGAACAGGCTGGGGCCAACGTCCTGACTTTC	CASSEQAGANVLTF
TRBV19	TRBJ1-2	.	.	TGTGCCAGTATCGGACAATCCTTCTATGGCTACACCTTC	CASIGQSFYGYTF
TRBV7-8	TRBJ1-3	.	.	TGTGCCAGCAGCTTACTCGGAAACACCATATATTTT	CASSLLGNTIYF
TRBV7-9	TRBJ2-2	.	.	TGTGCCGGGCAATGGGGGCAATTGAACACCGGGGAGCTGTTTTTT	CAGQWGQLNTGELFF
TRBV5-1	TRBJ2-1	.	.	TGCGCCAGCAGCTTGGGGCATAGTCCGGGAGATGAGCAGTTCTTC	CASSLGHSPGDEQFF
TRBV6-1	TRBJ1-2	.	.	TGTGCCAGCAGTGGGCGATCCAGGGATGGGAACTATGGCTACACCTTC	CASSGRSRDGNYGYTF